The 10 T cell receptor beta chains below come from one sample, sequenced in a study of patients and donors after allogeneic stem cell transplantation. TCRdb fed the RT-PCR reads into MiXCR, producing one record per CDR3 protein. This sample has more than 20,000 distinct CDR3 sequences, with 35% to 45% found just once. Input material: blood, either unsorted or a sorted T cell fraction (not recorded which). Receptor source: a human donor who was either an allogeneic HSCT recipient or a stem cell or donor lymphocyte infusion donor (not recorded which). It is not recorded whose cells these are; they may come from a transplant donor.

This clonotype was detected once. The chain is built from TRBV10-2 and TRBJ2-2; D is perhaps TRBD2 (5 bases). The CDR3 consists of 15 residues. Trimming took off 1 base at V and 7 bases at J, with 13 bases between the two ends. Germline V CDR1 and CDR2: WSHSY, SAAADI. CDR3 loop: CASSEWLAYLGELFF. The CDR3 DNA sequence: TGCGCCAGCAGTGAGTGGCTAGCCTACCTCGGGGAGCTGTTTTTT.

The chain carries TRBV29-1 and TRBJ2-2; 7 nucleotides agree with TRBD1. The CDR3 sequence is 13 residues long. Germline CDR1 and CDR2: SQVTM and ANQGSEA. The ends lost 8 bases at V and 2 bases at J; junction bases unmatched: 5. The CDR3 sequence is CSRGQLNTGELFF. The CDR3 nucleotides read TGCAGCAGGGGACAGCTAAACACCGGGGAGCTGTTTTTT.

This clonotype appeared a few times. V usage is TRBV5-1 and J usage is TRBJ2-5; D is uncertain. Germline V gene sequence: CDR1 SGHRS, CDR2 YFSETQ. Trimming removed 1 base at V and 5 bases at J, with 6 bases between. The CDR3 spans 12 residues. The DNA of the CDR3 is TGCGCCAGCAGCTTGATGCTCGAGACCCAGTACTTC. Translating gives CASSLMLETQYF.

The J gene is TRBJ2-1, the V gene TRBV7-6; D possibly corresponds to TRBD1 (6 bases). V was shortened by 1 base and J by 5 bases, with 12 bases between the two germline ends. In germline, CDR1 is SGHVS, CDR2 FNYEAQ. The CDR3 length is 15 residues. CDR3 sequence reads: CASSLVQGGHNEQFF. The CDR3 DNA follows: TGTGCCAGCAGCTTAGTACAGGGCGGCCACAATGAGCAGTTCTTC.

This clonotype was found once. The V and J genes are TRBV2 and TRBJ2-7, with D maybe TRBD2 (6 bases). CDR1 SNHLY and CDR2 FYNNEI come from the germline V gene. V lost 6 bases to trimming and J lost 4 bases, with 10 bases between them. The CDR3 is 12 residues long. CDR3 sequence (DNA): TGTGCCAGCAGCCGACTAGTTTACGAGCAGTACTTC. It is translated as CASSRLVYEQYF.

The J gene is TRBJ2-2, the V gene TRBV20-1, with a tentative D call TRBD2 (6 bases). Trimming cost V 0 bases and J 0 bases, with 14 bases left between them. In germline, CDR1 is DFQATT, CDR2 SNEGSKA (reference sequence). The CDR3 length is 17 residues. The CDR3 coding sequence is TGCAGTGCTAGAGATGGAGGGCCCAGACCGAACACCGGGGAGCTGTTTTTT. Protein: CSARDGGPRPNTGELFF.

This clonotype has more than one count but fewer than ten. The rearrangement links TRBV24-1 to TRBJ1-2; D possibly corresponds to TRBD1 (5 bases). The germline V and J ends were trimmed by 0 bases and 3 bases, with 7 bases remaining between them. There are 14 residues in the CDR3. CDR1 and CDR2 (germline): KGHDR, SFDVKD. CDR3 region: CATSDLGGDYGYTF. The CDR3 DNA sequence: TGTGCCACCAGTGATTTGGGAGGGGACTATGGCTACACCTTC.

The chain employs TRBV7-9 and TRBJ1-2; perhaps TRBD1 as D (6 bases). The CDR3 covers 15 residues. Per germline, CDR1 SEHNR and CDR2 FQNEAQ (reference sequence). V lost 1 base and J 8 bases, leaving 17 bases between the germline ends. In DNA, the CDR3 is TGTGCCAGCAGCTTAGTTTCGGGGGGGCCCGGCGGCTACACCTTC. It codes for CASSLVSGGPGGYTF. Full variable domain (outside the CDR3, taken from reference TRBV7-9 and TRBJ1-2): DTGVSQNPRHKITKRGQNVTFRCDPISEHNRLYWYRQTLGQGPEFLTYFQNEAQLEKSRLLSDRFSAERPKGSFSTLEIQRTEQGDSAMYLCASSLVSGGPGGYTFGSGTRLTVV.

This clonotype was counted only a few times. This chain connects TRBV24-1 to TRBJ2-7, with a weak D call TRBD1 (5 bases). Germline V gene data show CDR1 as KGHDR and CDR2 as SFDVKD. Deletions cut 3 bases from V and 4 bases from J, with 9 bases between. The CDR3 contains 13 residues. CDR3 in amino acids: CATSDPGHYEQYF. The CDR3 coding sequence is TGTGCCACCAGTGATCCCGGACATTACGAGCAGTACTTC.

The CDR3: CASSLDPGPVEQYF. DNA for the CDR3: TGTGCCAGCAGCTTAGATCCGGGACCCGTCGAGCAGTACTTC. This chain uses TRBV11-2 with TRBJ2-7, with D perhaps given as TRBD1 or TRBD2 (5 bases each). This CDR3 has 14 residues. V was cut by 0 bases and J by 6 bases, with 12 bases left in between. From germline, CDR1 is SGHAT and CDR2 FQNNGV.